A single sample is the source of the 23 T cell receptor beta chains below, sequenced in a study of identical twins. TCRdb processed the 5' RACE reads anew with MiXCR; each CDR3 protein has one entry. The table has 600,000 to 800,000 distinct CDR3 sequences, approximately 21% seen once. The sample was also reused in another study, on T cells expressing NK-cell markers.

Sequencing input: PBMCs. The receptors come from a woman under 30 in good health.

This chain joins TRBV3-1 and TRBJ2-3, with D unclear. CDR1 is LGHDT and CDR2 is YNNKEL in the germline V gene (reference sequence). This CDR3 spans 16 amino acids. V was trimmed by 1 base and J by 3 bases, leaving 14 bases between them. The CDR3 bases are TGTGCCAGCAGCCAAGCTGAGTTTTCTTATACAGATACGCAGTATTTT. This encodes CASSQAEFSYTDTQYF.

This clonotype was seen a handful of times. This chain connects TRBV10-3 to TRBJ1-1, with 7 bases fitting TRBD1. The V and J ends lost 4 bases and 12 bases, in that order; junction bases with no gene match: 8. Germline V lookup: CDR1 ENHRY, CDR2 SYGVKD. This CDR3 spans 12 amino acids. The CDR3 sequence: CAISAQGTGTFF. As DNA, the CDR3 is TGTGCCATCAGTGCACAGGGGACGGGAACTTTCTTT.

This clonotype turned up a few times. The chain recombines TRBV6-1 with TRBJ1-2; 8 bases map to TRBD1. The CDR3 spans 14 residues. J gave up 2 bases and V 6 bases, and 5 bases lay outside the gene matches. CDR1 and CDR2 from the germline V gene are MNHNS and SASEGT. DNA for the CDR3: TGTGCCAGCAGGTGGACAGGGACGAACTATGGCTACACCTTC. Translation gives CASRWTGTNYGYTF.

The table lists this clonotype with a few counts. This chain links TRBV12-3 or TRBV12-4 with TRBJ2-5; 7 bases align to TRBD2. The J segment lost 5 bases and the V segment lost 5 bases, leaving 5 bases of the junction unmatched. The CDR3 contains 13 residues. DNA of the CDR3: TGTGCCAGCAGTCCTCGGGAGGAGGAGACCCAGTACTTC. Amino acid sequence: CASSPREEETQYF.

This clonotype was seen at least ten times. J is TRBJ1-4 and V is TRBV20-1; no firm D call. Per the germline V gene, CDR1 is DFQATT and CDR2 is SNEGSKA (reference sequence). CDR3 length equals 12 residues. Trimming removed 3 bases at V and 10 bases at J, with 12 bases between. The chain's CDR3 is CSASRGEGKLFF. The DNA for the CDR3 is TGCAGTGCTAGTCGAGGAGAAGGAAAACTGTTTTTT.

This clonotype was counted only a few times. This chain joins TRBV9 and TRBJ1-6; 7 bases align to TRBD1. The J segment lost 0 bases and the V segment lost 3 bases, leaving 9 bases of the junction unmatched. From germline, CDR1 is SGDLS and CDR2 YYNGEE. The CDR3 runs 18 residues. CDR3 sequence: CASSEGQTQSSYNSPLHF. CDR3 bases: TGTGCCAGCAGCGAGGGACAGACTCAGAGCTCCTATAATTCACCCCTCCACTTT. The complete variable domain, with remaining parts taken from reference TRBV9 and TRBJ1-6, reads DSGVTQTPKHLITATGQRVTLRCSPRSGDLSVYWYQQSLDQGLQFLIQYYNGEERAKGNILERFSAQQFPDLHSELNLSSLELGDSALYFCASSEGQTQSSYNSPLHFGNGTRLTVT.

This clonotype was observed a few times. The chain couples TRBV29-1 to TRBJ1-1; possible D gene TRBD1, 5 bases. Trimming left V 4 bases short and J 8 bases short, with 17 bases between. The CDR3 has 13 amino acids. CDR1 and CDR2 (germline): SQVTM, ANQGSEA. The CDR3 coding sequence is TGCAGCGTTGTAGGTGGGAGACGGGACGAAGCTTTCTTT. Translated: CSVVGGRRDEAFF.

This clonotype occurred a few times. The rearrangement links TRBV7-6 to TRBJ1-1, with a tentative D call TRBD1 (5 bases). CDR1 and CDR2 from the germline V gene are SGHVS and FNYEAQ. V lost 5 bases to trimming and J lost 1 base, with 11 bases between them. This CDR3 contains 14 residues. The CDR3 DNA reads TGTGCCAGCAGCCCTGGGGGTACGAACACTGAAGCTTTCTTT. Translation gives CASSPGGTNTEAFF.

This clonotype was found a few times. The CDR3 is CASSLGTSGGAGQFF. In DNA form, the CDR3 reads TGTGCCAGCAGCTTGGGGACTAGCGGGGGGGCCGGTCAGTTCTTC. The chain combines TRBV5-5 with TRBJ2-1; TRBD2 aligns across 15 bases. The V segment lost 0 bases and the J segment 13 bases; nucleotides outside the gene matches: 5. CDR3 length equals 15 residues. CDR1 SGHKS and CDR2 YYEKEE come from the germline V gene (reference sequence).

Concerning this clonotype: Sequence at one end of the junction differs from germline and may be a read error. V is TRBV20-1 and J is TRBJ1-1; perhaps TRBD1 as D (5 bases). CDR1 and CDR2 (germline): DFQATT, SNEGSKA (reference sequence). The CDR3 length is 10 residues. The DNA for the CDR3 is TGCAGTCCTAGGGGCGCTGAAGCTTTCTTT. It encodes CSPRGAEAFF.

In its sample, this clonotype was seen a few times. V is TRBV7-2 and J is TRBJ2-3; D is undetermined. The CDR3 extends over 14 amino acids. Germline lookup yields CDR1 SGHTA and CDR2 FQGNSA. V lost 2 bases and J lost 5, with 11 bases in between. DNA for the CDR3: TGTGCCAGCAGCTTAAGGCCCGGAGTAGATACGCAGTATTTT. Residues: CASSLRPGVDTQYF.

This chain uses TRBV12-3 or TRBV12-4 with TRBJ2-1; no clear D gene. Deletions cut 2 bases from V and 14 bases from J, with 13 bases between. CDR3 length equals 12 residues. The CDR3 is CASSLRLVEEFF. The CDR3 DNA reads as TGTGCCAGCAGTTTACGGCTAGTAGAAGAGTTCTTC.

This clonotype was seen a handful of times. The gene calls are TRBV30 and TRBJ2-3; 9 nucleotides match TRBD2. The V gene end was trimmed by 2 bases and the J gene end by 6 bases; junction bases not matched to a gene: 9. The CDR3 is 15 amino acids. Germline V gene lookup returns CDR1 GTSNPN and CDR2 SVGIG (reference sequence). CDR3 protein: CAWSRWREGSDTQYF. DNA of the CDR3: TGTGCCTGGAGTAGGTGGCGGGAGGGCTCGGATACGCAGTATTTT.

The rearrangement joins TRBV5-1 to TRBJ2-7, with 8 bases lining up with TRBD1. Looked up from germline, CDR1 is SGHRS and CDR2 is YFSETQ. This CDR3 comprises 15 residues. V lost 3 bases to trimming and J lost 1 base; unmatched junction nucleotides: 6. The CDR3 DNA follows: TGCGCCAGCAGCTGGAACAGGGGGGAGTCCTACGAGCAGTACTTC. It is translated as CASSWNRGESYEQYF.

This rearrangement joins TRBV12-3 or TRBV12-4 to TRBJ2-2, with no clear D. The CDR3 spans 15 residues. V gave up 5 bases and J gave up 5 bases, with 15 bases separating them. CDR3 DNA sequence: TGTGCCAGCAGTCCCCGTGGGGTCAGTACCGGGGAGCTGTTTTTT. Translation: CASSPRGVSTGELFF.

This chain connects TRBV5-1 to TRBJ2-7, with TRBD1 matching 7 bases. The CDR3 contains 13 residues. Germline V lookup: CDR1 SGHRS, CDR2 YFSETQ. V lost 2 bases to trimming and J lost 4 bases; unmatched junction nucleotides: 3. The DNA for the CDR3 is TGCGCCAGCAGCTTCCAGGGGGAGTACGAGCAGTACTTC. It specifies CASSFQGEYEQYF.

This clonotype was detected many times. V usage is TRBV6-5 and J usage is TRBJ2-7, with D unresolved. The CDR3 is 12 amino acids. Germline V gives CDR1 MNHEY, CDR2 SVGAGI. Trimming stripped 7 bases from V and 0 bases from J, with 7 bases between. This CDR3 is CASMGSSYEQYF. In DNA form, the CDR3 reads TGTGCCAGCATGGGTTCCTCCTACGAGCAGTACTTC.

This clonotype was recorded many times. V usage is TRBV5-6 and J usage is TRBJ1-1, with D possibly being TRBD1 (5 bases). Trimming took 1 base from V and 10 from J, leaving 11 bases between them. This CDR3 comprises 12 residues. CDR1 is SGHDT and CDR2 is YYEEEE in the germline V gene. CDR3 loop: CASSLREGAAFF. The CDR3 DNA is TGTGCCAGCAGCTTGCGGGAAGGGGCAGCTTTCTTT.

V gene TRBV5-6 combines with J gene TRBJ2-2; D gene ambiguous. CDR1 is SGHDT, CDR2 YYEEEE, per germline. V lost 4 bases and J lost 4, with 14 bases in between. The CDR3 is 15 amino acids. CDR3 amino acids: CASSPTLLGTGELFF. As DNA, the CDR3 is TGTGCCAGCAGCCCGACCCTCCTGGGCACCGGGGAGCTGTTTTTT.

This rearrangement joins TRBV29-1 to TRBJ2-1; D might be TRBD1 (5 bases). The ends were cut back, 8 bases at V and 4 bases at J, with 24 bases in the middle. Looked up from germline, CDR1 is SQVTM and CDR2 is ANQGSEA. The CDR3 is 16 amino acids. The CDR3 spells CSLLRRQSNIYNEQFF. The CDR3 region has the DNA TGCAGCTTACTAAGGAGACAGTCCAATATTTACAATGAGCAGTTCTTC.

This clonotype was found many times. The rearrangement links TRBV9 to TRBJ1-1; D is ambiguous. CDR1 is SGDLS, CDR2 YYNGEE, per germline. The CDR3 spans 16 residues. V was trimmed by 4 bases and J by 5 bases, leaving 21 bases between them. The CDR3 is CASSSTGNGFGTEAFF. In DNA form, the CDR3 reads TGTGCCAGCAGCTCAACGGGGAATGGATTTGGGACTGAAGCTTTCTTT.

The chain carries TRBV7-6 and TRBJ1-1; D is ambiguous. Germline CDR1 SGHVS, CDR2 FNYEAQ. Trimming cost V 1 base and J 0 bases, with 9 bases left between them. The CDR3 extends over 15 amino acids. In DNA, the CDR3 is TGTGCCAGCAGCTTAGGGTTGCCGATGAACACTGAAGCTTTCTTT. Residues: CASSLGLPMNTEAFF.

This clonotype was recorded at least ten times. This chain links TRBV6-1 with TRBJ2-7; 7 bases match TRBD1. J lost 3 bases, V lost 5 bases, and 4 bases had no gene match. From germline, CDR1 is MNHNS and CDR2 SASEGT. This CDR3 contains 13 residues. The CDR3 sequence: CASSRQGVYEQYF. The CDR3 nucleotides are TGTGCCAGCAGTCGACAGGGAGTCTACGAGCAGTACTTC.